This is a list of T cell receptor beta chains from one sample in a study of blood T cells in healthy people across ages. TCRdb independently ran MiXCR on the 5' RACE reads; one entry per CDR3 protein. The sample includes hundreds of thousands of distinct CDR3 sequences, nearly 25% of them seen just once. These data were likewise used in another study, on T cells of mothers and their children.

Sequenced: blood. The origin of the receptors is a boy aged 10-17 years in good health. Each CDR3 is given with its conserved first and last residue. D genes are given only for firm matches. Part of the rows lack a size; the others show once, few, many or a class for expanded clones.

few,TRBJ2-5,TRBV4-1,TRBD2,CASSQLAGDLFLFQETQYF,TGCGCCAGCAGCCAGCTAGCGGGAGATTTGTTTTTGTTCCAAGAGACCCAGTACTTC
.,TRBJ2-5,TRBV27,.,CASSSPGTRETQYF,TGTGCCAGCAGTTCCCCCGGGACAAGGGAGACCCAGTACTTC
.,TRBJ2-1,TRBV6-4,.,CASSEGREPNEQFF,TGTGCCAGCAGTGAGGGCCGGGAGCCAAATGAGCAGTTCTTC
.,TRBJ2-3,TRBV20-1,TRBD2,CSARDMGGGHTDTQYF,TGCAGTGCTAGAGATATGGGCGGGGGTCATACAGATACGCAGTATTTT
.,TRBJ2-2,TRBV7-6,.,CASSLLNAGLLGTGELFF,TGTGCCAGCAGCTTATTGAACGCGGGACTGTTAGGCACCGGGGAGCTGTTTTTT
.,TRBJ1-1,TRBV12-3/TRBV12-4,TRBD1,CASRPGTGWDTEAFF,TGTGCCTCCCGTCCCGGGACAGGGTGGGACACTGAAGCTTTCTTT
.,TRBJ2-1,TRBV14,.,CASSPEGVPGPSSNEQFF,TGTGCCAGCAGCCCGGAAGGAGTACCGGGCCCCTCTAGCAATGAGCAGTTCTTC
many,TRBJ2-7,TRBV7-2,.,CASRPGIGRKPYEQYF,TGTGCCAGCAGGCCCGGGATCGGCAGAAAGCCCTACGAGCAGTACTTC
few,TRBJ2-2,TRBV29-1,.,CSVRRDTGELFF,TGCAGCGTTCGTCGGGACACCGGGGAGCTGTTTTTT
few,TRBJ2-5,TRBV28,.,CASSLLGNPSGF,TGTGCCAGCAGTTTATTGGGGAACCCCTCGGGTTTC
many,TRBJ1-1,TRBV7-2,.,CASSFLGTEAFF,TGTGCCAGCAGCTTTTTGGGGACTGAAGCTTTCTTT
.,TRBJ2-5,TRBV29-1,.,CSAGGGERETQYF,TGCAGCGCCGGCGGGGGCGAGAGAGAGACCCAGTACTTC
.,TRBJ2-7,TRBV20-1,TRBD2,CSAPTVTSGLMINEQYF,TGCAGTGCTCCTACGGTTACTAGCGGCCTCATGATAAACGAGCAGTACTTC
.,TRBJ2-5,TRBV20-1,.,CSATGQTWETQYF,TGCAGTGCTACGGGCCAGACTTGGGAGACCCAGTACTTC
.,TRBJ2-1,TRBV7-2,TRBD2,CASRLFSTSGSRSYNEQFF,TGTGCCAGCAGACTATTTTCGACTAGCGGGAGTAGATCCTACAATGAGCAGTTCTTC
.,TRBJ2-1,TRBV5-1,.,CASSHQQGRSYNEQFF,TGCGCCAGCAGCCATCAACAGGGTAGATCCTACAATGAGCAGTTCTTC
few,TRBJ2-7,TRBV28,TRBD1,CASANLQGAISF,TGTGCCAGCGCCAATCTACAGGGGGCGATCTCCTTC
few,TRBJ2-1,TRBV6-6,TRBD2,CASSYSSGSPYNEQFF,TGTGCCAGCAGTTACTCGAGCGGGAGCCCTTACAATGAGCAGTTCTTC
.,TRBJ1-1,TRBV5-1,.,CASSLDRRRSTEAFF,TGCGCCAGCAGCTTGGACAGGAGACGGTCCACTGAAGCTTTCTTT
.,TRBJ2-3,TRBV12-3/TRBV12-4,TRBD2,CASRLAGDTEYF,TGTGCCAGCAGGCTAGCGGGAGATACGGAGTATTTT
.,TRBJ2-5,TRBV15,.,CATSSLNRALIF,TGTGCCACCAGCAGCTTAAACAGGGCCCTAATCTTC
.,TRBJ2-7,TRBV3-1,.,CASSQVLSAPLEQYF,TGTGCCAGCAGCCAAGTTTTATCGGCACCACTGGAGCAGTACTTC
.,TRBJ1-1,TRBV20-1,TRBD1,CSATPGTGPLVGTEAFF,TGCAGTGCCACCCCCGGGACAGGACCGCTGGTGGGGACTGAAGCTTTCTTT
.,TRBJ2-1,TRBV20-1,.,CSARSTGNGATEQFF,TGCAGTGCTAGATCGACAGGCAATGGGGCGACTGAGCAGTTCTTC
few,TRBJ1-6,TRBV27,TRBD1,CASSFRDRGLGYNSPLHF,TGTGCCAGCAGTTTCCGGGACAGGGGGCTCGGGTATAATTCACCCCTCCACTTT
few,TRBJ1-1,TRBV7-2,.,CASSLNHGNTEAFF,TGTGCCAGCAGCTTAAATCACGGCAACACTGAAGCTTTCTTT
many,TRBJ2-5,TRBV10-3,.,CAISESGGIQETQYF,TGTGCCATCAGTGAGTCTGGAGGAATCCAAGAGACCCAGTACTTC
.,TRBJ2-1,TRBV10-3,.,CAISDATRDSHEQFF,TGTGCCATCAGTGACGCAACGCGAGATTCCCATGAGCAGTTCTTC
once,TRBJ1-1,TRBV7-7,.,CASSPLLLNTEAFF,TGTGCTAGCAGCCCGCTCCTATTGAACACTGAAGCTTTCTTT
.,TRBJ2-5,TRBV6-2/TRBV6-3,TRBD1,CASSPHYGTEETQYF,TGTGCCAGCAGCCCTCATTATGGGACAGAAGAGACCCAGTACTTC
.,TRBJ2-7,TRBV28,.,CASSLTYRSYEQYF,TGTGCCAGCAGCTTAACCTACAGGAGCTACGAGCAGTACTTC
few,TRBJ1-2,TRBV15,.,CATSREYGTGDYGYTF,TGTGCCACCAGCAGAGAGTACGGGACTGGTGACTATGGCTACACCTTC
.,TRBJ2-7,TRBV9,.,CASSVSGDGSYEQYF,TGTGCCAGCAGCGTATCCGGAGACGGCTCCTACGAGCAGTACTTC
few,TRBJ2-5,TRBV11-2,.,CASSLGLGEVGWTQYF,TGTGCCAGCAGTCTCGGGTTGGGAGAGGTCGGTTGGACCCAGTACTTC
few,TRBJ2-1,TRBV6-2/TRBV6-3,.,CASSRSWGFSYNEQFF,TGTGCCAGCAGTAGGTCGTGGGGGTTTTCCTACAATGAGCAGTTCTTC
.,TRBJ2-1,TRBV7-2,TRBD2,CASSLDGTSGNNEQFF,TGTGCCAGCAGCCTAGACGGGACTAGCGGTAACAATGAGCAGTTCTTC
few,TRBJ2-2,TRBV11-2,TRBD1,CASSSIQGATGELFF,TGCGCCAGCAGCTCGATACAGGGGGCCACCGGGGAGCTGTTTTTT
few,TRBJ2-4,TRBV5-4,TRBD2,CASSSSGSAKNIQYF,TGTGCCAGCAGCTCTAGCGGGAGCGCCAAAAACATTCAGTACTTC
.,TRBJ2-1,TRBV5-8,.,CASSPGENSYNEQFF,TGTGCCAGCAGCCCCGGTGAAAACTCCTACAATGAGCAGTTCTTC
.,TRBJ2-5,TRBV2,.,CASSEAGPETQYF,TGTGCCAGCAGTGAAGCGGGGCCAGAGACCCAGTACTTC
.,TRBJ1-1,TRBV27,.,CASSPFRRGLNMNTEAFF,TGTGCCAGCAGTCCATTTCGCCGGGGACTGAATATGAACACTGAAGCTTTCTTT
few,TRBJ1-2,TRBV28,TRBD1,CASTQRGQGSYGYTF,TGTGCCAGCACCCAGCGGGGACAGGGATCCTATGGCTACACCTTC
few,TRBJ2-1,TRBV12-3/TRBV12-4,TRBD2,CASSLARGLARNEQFF,TGTGCCAGCAGTTTAGCCCGGGGACTAGCACGCAATGAGCAGTTCTTC
.,TRBJ2-1,TRBV5-1,TRBD2,CASSPGTSGRLNSYNEQFF,TGCGCCAGCAGCCCCGGGACTAGCGGGAGATTAAACTCCTACAATGAGCAGTTCTTC
.,TRBJ2-1,TRBV29-1,.,CSVWTFNEQFF,TGCAGCGTGTGGACTTTCAATGAGCAGTTCTTC
few,TRBJ2-4,TRBV18,.,CASSQGEKNIQYF,TGTGCCAGCTCACAGGGAGAGAAAAACATTCAGTACTTC
many,TRBJ2-2,TRBV29-1,.,CSVGIGPTGELFF,TGCAGCGTTGGGATCGGCCCCACCGGGGAGCTGTTTTTT
.,TRBJ2-7,TRBV29-1,TRBD1,CSVEDGAGQGAYEQYF,TGCAGCGTTGAAGATGGTGCGGGCCAGGGGGCATACGAGCAGTACTTC
.,TRBJ2-7,TRBV5-1,TRBD1,CASSSGQGADEQYF,TGCGCCAGCAGCTCGGGACAGGGGGCAGACGAGCAGTACTTC
.,TRBJ2-3,TRBV2,.,CASNGDTGTDTQYF,TGTGCCAGCAACGGGGACACAGGCACAGATACGCAGTATTTT
.,TRBJ2-1,TRBV6-2/TRBV6-3,TRBD2,CASTIGRSSYNEQFF,TGTGCCAGCACCATCGGGAGGAGCTCCTACAATGAGCAGTTCTTC
few,TRBJ2-6,TRBV4-3,.,CASSQDFPETVGANVLTF,TGCGCCAGCAGCCAAGACTTCCCCGAGACGGTAGGGGCCAACGTCCTGACTTTC
.,TRBJ1-1,TRBV7-2,.,CASIKLGAVNTEAFF,TGTGCCAGCATCAAACTAGGGGCAGTTAACACTGAAGCTTTCTTT
few,TRBJ1-4,TRBV12-3/TRBV12-4,.,CASRHRGGTNEKLFF,TGTGCCAGCCGTCACCGGGGGGGAACTAATGAAAAACTGTTTTTT
many,TRBJ2-1,TRBV6-4,TRBD2,CASSGLAGGNEQFF,TGTGCCAGCAGTGGACTAGCGGGAGGCAATGAGCAGTTCTTC
.,TRBJ2-1,TRBV19,.,CASSDGSGLAYNEQFF,TGTGCCAGTAGCGATGGGTCGGGGTTAGCCTACAATGAGCAGTTCTTC
few,TRBJ2-1,TRBV7-9,TRBD2,CASSRHSSGGYNEQFF,TGTGCCAGCAGTCGACATTCTAGCGGGGGCTACAATGAGCAGTTCTTC